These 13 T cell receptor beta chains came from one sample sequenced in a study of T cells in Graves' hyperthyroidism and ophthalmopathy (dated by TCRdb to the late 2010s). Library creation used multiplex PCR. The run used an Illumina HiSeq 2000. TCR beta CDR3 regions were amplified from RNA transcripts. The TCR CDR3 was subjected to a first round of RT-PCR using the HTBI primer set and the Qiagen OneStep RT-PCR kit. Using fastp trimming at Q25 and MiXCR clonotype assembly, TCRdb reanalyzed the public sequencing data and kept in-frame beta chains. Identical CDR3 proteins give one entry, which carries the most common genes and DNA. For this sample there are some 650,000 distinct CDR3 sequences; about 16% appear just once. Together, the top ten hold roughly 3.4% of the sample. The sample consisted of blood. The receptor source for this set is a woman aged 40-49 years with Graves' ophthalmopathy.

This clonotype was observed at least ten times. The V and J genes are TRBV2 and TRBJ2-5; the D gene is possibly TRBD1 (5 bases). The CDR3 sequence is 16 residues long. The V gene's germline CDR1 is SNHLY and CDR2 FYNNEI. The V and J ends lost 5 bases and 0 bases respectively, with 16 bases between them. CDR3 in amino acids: CASSTGSGMYQETQYF. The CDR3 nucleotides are TGTGCCAGCAGTACGGGCTCAGGGATGTACCAAGAGACCCAGTACTTC.

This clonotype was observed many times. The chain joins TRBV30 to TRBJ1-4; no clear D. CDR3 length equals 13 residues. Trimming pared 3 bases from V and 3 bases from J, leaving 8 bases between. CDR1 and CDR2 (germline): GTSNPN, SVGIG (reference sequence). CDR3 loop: CAWRIAANEKLFF. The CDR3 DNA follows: TGTGCCTGGAGGATTGCCGCTAATGAAAAACTGTTTTTT.

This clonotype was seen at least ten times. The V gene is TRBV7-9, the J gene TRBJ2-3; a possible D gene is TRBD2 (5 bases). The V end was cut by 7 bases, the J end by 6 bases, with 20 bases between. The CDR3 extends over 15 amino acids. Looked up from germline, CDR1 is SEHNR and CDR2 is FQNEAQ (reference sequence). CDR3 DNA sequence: TGTGCCAGCACCTCCGGGAAGGGCGGTATCGATACGCAGTATTTT. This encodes CASTSGKGGIDTQYF.

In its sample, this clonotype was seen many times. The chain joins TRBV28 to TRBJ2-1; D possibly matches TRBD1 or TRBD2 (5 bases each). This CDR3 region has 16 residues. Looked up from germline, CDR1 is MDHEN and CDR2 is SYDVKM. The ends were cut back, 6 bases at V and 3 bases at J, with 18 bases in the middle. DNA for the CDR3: TGTGCCAGCAGACCCGTCAGCGGAGGACACTACAATGAGCAGTTCTTC. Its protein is CASRPVSGGHYNEQFF.

Here the CDR3 reads CASSFRQVDYTEAFF. The CDR3 DNA is TGTGCCAGCAGCTTCCGACAGGTTGATTACACTGAAGCTTTCTTT. The rearrangement uses TRBV3-1 and TRBJ1-1; the D gene is possibly TRBD1 (6 bases). V lost 5 bases and J 3 bases, leaving 16 bases between the germline ends. CDR1 is LGHDT and CDR2 is YNNKEL in the germline V gene (reference sequence). This CDR3 region has 15 residues.

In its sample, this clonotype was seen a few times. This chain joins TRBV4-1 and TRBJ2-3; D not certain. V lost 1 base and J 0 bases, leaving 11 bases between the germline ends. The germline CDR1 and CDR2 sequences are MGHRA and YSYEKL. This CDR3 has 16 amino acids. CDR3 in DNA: TGCGCCAGCAGCCAAGGCTGGAAAGTTAGCACAGATACGCAGTATTTT. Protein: CASSQGWKVSTDTQYF.

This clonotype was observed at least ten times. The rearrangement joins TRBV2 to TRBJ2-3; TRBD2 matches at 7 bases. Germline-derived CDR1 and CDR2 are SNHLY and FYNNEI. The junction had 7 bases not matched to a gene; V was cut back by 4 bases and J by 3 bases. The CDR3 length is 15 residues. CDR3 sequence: CASSVPGGATDTQYF. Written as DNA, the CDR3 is TGTGCCAGCAGTGTTCCGGGAGGAGCAACAGATACGCAGTATTTT.

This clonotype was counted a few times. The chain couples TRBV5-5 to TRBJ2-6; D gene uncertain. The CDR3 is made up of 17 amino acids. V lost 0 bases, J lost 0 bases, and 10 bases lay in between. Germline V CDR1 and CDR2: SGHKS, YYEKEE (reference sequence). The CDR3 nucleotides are TGTGCCAGCAGCTTGGGTGCCAGCAACTCTGGGGCCAACGTCCTGACTTTC. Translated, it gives CASSLGASNSGANVLTF.

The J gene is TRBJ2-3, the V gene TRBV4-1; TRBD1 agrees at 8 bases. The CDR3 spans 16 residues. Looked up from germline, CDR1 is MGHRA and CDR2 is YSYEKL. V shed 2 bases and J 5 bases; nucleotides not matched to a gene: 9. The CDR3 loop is CASSQNGQGVGDTQYF. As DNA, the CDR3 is TGCGCCAGCAGCCAAAATGGACAGGGAGTTGGAGATACGCAGTATTTT.

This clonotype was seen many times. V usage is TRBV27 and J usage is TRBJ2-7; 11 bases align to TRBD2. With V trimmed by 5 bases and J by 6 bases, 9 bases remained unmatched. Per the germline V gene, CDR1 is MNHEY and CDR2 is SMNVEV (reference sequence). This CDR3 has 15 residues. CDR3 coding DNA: TGTGCCAGCAGTCTAGTAGGCGGGACTAGCGGCGAGCAGTACTTC. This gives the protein CASSLVGGTSGEQYF.

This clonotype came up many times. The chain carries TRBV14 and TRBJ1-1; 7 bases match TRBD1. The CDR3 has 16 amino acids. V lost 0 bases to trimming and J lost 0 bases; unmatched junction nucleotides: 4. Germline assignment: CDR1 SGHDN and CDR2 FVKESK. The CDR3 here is CASSQEPGTVNTEAFF. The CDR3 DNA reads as TGTGCCAGCAGCCAAGAACCCGGGACAGTGAACACTGAAGCTTTCTTT.

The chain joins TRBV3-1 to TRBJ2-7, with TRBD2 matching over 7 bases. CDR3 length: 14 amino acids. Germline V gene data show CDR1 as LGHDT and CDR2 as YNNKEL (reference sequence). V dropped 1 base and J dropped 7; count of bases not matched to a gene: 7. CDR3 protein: CASSQGGGTGEQYF. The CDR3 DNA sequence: TGTGCCAGCAGCCAAGGCGGGGGAACTGGTGAGCAGTACTTC.

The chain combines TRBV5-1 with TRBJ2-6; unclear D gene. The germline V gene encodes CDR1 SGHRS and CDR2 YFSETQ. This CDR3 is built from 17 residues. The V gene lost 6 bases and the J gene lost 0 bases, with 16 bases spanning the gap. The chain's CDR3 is CASTMARVSSGANVLTF. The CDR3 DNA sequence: TGCGCCAGCACTATGGCGCGTGTCAGCTCTGGGGCCAACGTCCTGACTTTC.